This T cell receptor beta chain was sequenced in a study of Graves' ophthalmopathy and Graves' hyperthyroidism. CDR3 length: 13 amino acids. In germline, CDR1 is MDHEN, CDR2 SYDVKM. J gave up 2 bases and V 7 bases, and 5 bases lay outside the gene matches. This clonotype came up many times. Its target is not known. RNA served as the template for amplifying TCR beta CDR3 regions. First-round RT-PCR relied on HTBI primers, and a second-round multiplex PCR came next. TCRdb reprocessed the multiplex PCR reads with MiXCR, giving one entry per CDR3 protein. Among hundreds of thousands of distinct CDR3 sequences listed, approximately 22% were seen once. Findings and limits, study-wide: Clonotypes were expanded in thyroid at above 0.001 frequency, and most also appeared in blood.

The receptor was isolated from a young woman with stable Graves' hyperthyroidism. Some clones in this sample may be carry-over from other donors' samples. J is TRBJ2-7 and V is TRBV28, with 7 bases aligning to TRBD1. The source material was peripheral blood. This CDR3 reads CASTADRAYEQYF. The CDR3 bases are TGTGCCAGCACCGCTGACAGGGCCTACGAGCAGTACTTC.